This TCR beta chain was retrieved from a study of T-cell reconstitution after alpha-beta-depleted transplantation in children. Unmatched junction bases numbered 6, after V lost 8 bases and J lost 10 bases. The CDR3 covers 13 residues. Germline V gene data show CDR1 as MNHEY and CDR2 as SMNVEV (reference sequence). Preparation of the TCRbeta library used unique molecular identifiers. TCRdb reprocessed the PCR reads via MiXCR and lists one record per CDR3 protein. This table has about 610,000 distinct CDR3 sequences, over 9.5% appearing once. This sequence originates from a human donor who donated a stem cell graft to a child with acute myeloid leukemia. The starting material was PBMCs from the stem cell graft donor, obtained from the stem cell graft. This chain joins TRBV27 and TRBJ2-1; the match to TRBD2 covers 12 bases. The CDR3, as DNA: TGTGCCAGCGCGGCTAGCGGGAGGGGGGAGCAGTTCTTC. As protein: CASAASGRGEQFF.